This passage covers 4 T cell receptor beta chains from one sample sequenced in a study of blood T cells in healthy people across ages. The second PCR ran about 6 to 12 cycles with a sample-barcoded 5' primer and J-beta primers. Using its own MiXCR run on the 5' RACE reads, TCRdb lists one record per CDR3 protein. The data contain over a million distinct CDR3 sequences, approximately 60% of them singletons. The specimen was blood. These TCRs come from a man aged 18 to 29 in good health.

This rearrangement joins TRBV6-6 to TRBJ2-5; unclear D gene. V lost 2 bases, J lost 5 bases, and 9 bases lay in between. The CDR3 runs to 13 residues. CDR1 and CDR2 from the germline V gene are MNHNY and SVGAGI (reference sequence). CDR3 nucleotide sequence: TGTGCCAGCAGTTACCCCCATGGTGAGACCCAGTACTTC. Protein: CASSYPHGETQYF.

In this sample, this clonotype turned up a few times. CDR3 region: CASSLIEHWHEQFF. CDR3 in DNA: TGCGCCAGCAGCTTGATTGAGCACTGGCATGAGCAGTTCTTC. The rearrangement uses TRBV5-1 and TRBJ2-1; no definite D call. V was pared by 1 base and J by 8 bases, with 13 bases between. Germline CDR1 SGHRS, CDR2 YFSETQ. The CDR3 is 14 amino acids.

The chain links TRBV10-2 to TRBJ2-1; the D is unclear. Germline V gene sequence: CDR1 WSHSY, CDR2 SAAADI. This CDR3 has 14 amino acids. V was cut by 8 bases and J by 5 bases, with 16 bases left in between. CDR3 sequence: CASHSTWEDNEQFF. DNA for the CDR3: TGCGCCAGCCATTCCACCTGGGAAGACAATGAGCAGTTCTTC.

The J gene is TRBJ2-7, the V gene TRBV14, with D possibly matching TRBD1 (6 bases). Trimming shortened V by 4 bases and J by 2 bases, and 12 bases separated the two germline ends. This CDR3 contains 14 residues. Germline V lookup: CDR1 SGHDN, CDR2 FVKESK. The CDR3 sequence is CASSPRNRAYEQYF. The CDR3 DNA sequence: TGTGCCAGCAGCCCTAGGAACAGGGCCTACGAGCAGTACTTC.